The 18 T cell receptor beta chains reported below all come from one sample, sequenced in a study of blood T cell repertoires in COVID-19. The protocol was immunoSEQ multiplex PCR, while the TCRdb copy is restricted to in-frame clones and leaves out a portion. Among approximately 190,000 clones listed, around four fifths were seen once. The source material was peripheral blood. Every receptor here comes from a man between 25 and 39 years old with active or convalescent COVID-19.

This clone was found once. The chain combines TRBV12-3 or TRBV12-4 with TRBJ1-5, with no clear D. The CDR3 spans 12 residues. The V and J ends lost 7 bases and 4 bases respectively, with 8 bases between them. The CDR3: CASNGANQPQHF. The CDR3, as DNA: TGTGCCAGCAACGGAGCAAATCAGCCCCAGCATTTT.

The rearrangement links TRBV13 to TRBJ1-1; 10 bases agree with TRBD1. The V gene end was trimmed by 5 bases and the J gene end by 8 bases; junction bases not matched to a gene: 8. This CDR3 region has 14 residues. Germline V gene lookup returns CDR1 PRHDT and CDR2 FYEKMQ (reference sequence). The CDR3 sequence: CASSRGTGEIEAFF. DNA for the CDR3: TGTGCCAGCAGCCGCGGGACAGGGGAAATCGAAGCTTTCTTT.

The chain uses TRBV7-9 and TRBJ1-1; D unclear. The CDR3 has 13 residues. Germline V gives CDR1 SEHNR, CDR2 FQNEAQ (reference sequence). V shed 3 bases and J shed 1 base, with 6 bases lying between them. CDR3 amino acids: CASSFDTNTEAFF. The CDR3 DNA is TGTGCCAGCAGCTTTGACACGAACACTGAAGCTTTCTTT.

V gene TRBV3-1 (or the pseudogene TRBV3-2) combines with J gene TRBJ2-1, with 8 nucleotides matching TRBD2. Looked up from germline, CDR1 is LGHDT and CDR2 is YNNKEL (reference sequence). CDR3 size: 16 residues. J gave up 8 bases and V 1 base, and 10 bases lay outside the gene matches. The CDR3 protein is CASSQGGLAGIDEQFF. CDR3 sequence (DNA): TGTGCCAGCAGCCAAGGAGGGCTAGCGGGTATCGATGAGCAGTTCTTC.

This clone appeared a few times. The genes are TRBV28 and TRBJ2-5, with 7 nucleotides matching TRBD1. The germline gives CDR1 MDHEN, CDR2 SYDVKM. J lost 1 base, V lost 5 bases, and 4 bases had no gene match. The CDR3 runs 14 residues. CDR3 sequence: CASSLDRAQETQYF. CDR3 nucleotides: TGTGCCAGCAGTCTTGACAGGGCCCAAGAGACCCAGTACTTC.

The chain joins TRBV11-2 to TRBJ2-5; 8 bases map to TRBD2. V dropped 5 bases and J dropped 5; count of bases not matched to a gene: 19. This CDR3 is built from 18 residues. Germline CDR1 and CDR2: SGHAT and FQNNGV. The CDR3 region has the DNA TGTGCCAGCAGCCTATCCTCGGGGGCGGGAGGTAAATTCGAGACCCAGTACTTC. Protein sequence: CASSLSSGAGGKFETQYF.

This chain joins TRBV28 and TRBJ2-3; 7 nucleotides line up with TRBD2. The CDR3 runs to 18 residues. Germline V gene sequence: CDR1 MDHEN, CDR2 SYDVKM. Germline trimming cut 3 bases from V and 0 bases from J; bases unmatched to any gene: 12. The CDR3 sequence: CASSFALAELSSTDTQYF. The CDR3 DNA is TGTGCCAGCAGTTTCGCGCTAGCGGAGCTAAGTAGCACAGATACGCAGTATTTT.

This chain uses TRBV13 with TRBJ1-2, with 7 bases identical to TRBD1. Germline loops: CDR1 PRHDT, CDR2 FYEKMQ (reference sequence). The CDR3 is 19 residues long. The V gene end was trimmed by 5 bases and the J gene end by 2 bases; junction bases not matched to a gene: 20. The CDR3 DNA reads as TGTGCCAGCAGCCAACAGGAATGGAGGGGGCGAGTTGGGAACTATGGCTACACCTTC. Amino acid sequence: CASSQQEWRGRVGNYGYTF.

This clone was observed a handful of times. J is TRBJ2-1 and V is TRBV27, with TRBD2 matching 12 bases. This CDR3 has 18 amino acids. Germline V gene data show CDR1 as MNHEY and CDR2 as SMNVEV (reference sequence). Trimming cost V 2 bases and J 7 bases; bases outside gene matches: 12. CDR3 amino acids: CASSLKSLAGGIDNEQFF. For the CDR3, the DNA is TGTGCCAGCAGTTTAAAGAGCCTAGCGGGGGGGATTGATAATGAGCAGTTCTTC.

The chain has TRBV15 and TRBJ2-1; 11 bases align to TRBD2. This CDR3 has 17 residues. CDR1 and CDR2 from the germline V gene are LNHNV and YYDKDF (reference sequence). With V trimmed by 2 bases and J by 6 bases, 9 bases remained unmatched. The CDR3 loop reads CATSRPGLAGGLNEQFF. As DNA, the CDR3 is TGTGCCACCAGCAGACCTGGTCTAGCGGGGGGTCTCAATGAGCAGTTCTTC.

The chain links TRBV4-2 to TRBJ1-1; 7 nucleotides align to TRBD1. V lost 1 base, J lost 3 bases, and 14 bases stayed unmatched. Per germline, CDR1 LGHNA and CDR2 YNFKEQ. The CDR3 contains 18 residues. The CDR3 region is CASSQGQKYRDSYTEAFF. CDR3 bases: TGTGCCAGCAGCCAAGGACAAAAATACCGGGACAGCTACACTGAAGCTTTCTTT.

The chain is built from TRBV30 and TRBJ1-1, with 7 bases lining up with TRBD1. Trimming took 4 bases from V and 8 from J; bases not matched to a gene: 4. The CDR3 consists of 11 residues. CDR1 is GTSNPN and CDR2 is SVGIG in the germline V gene (reference sequence). CDR3 coding DNA: TGTGCCTGGATAAGGGGGCGGGAAGCTTTCTTT. Translating it yields CAWIRGREAFF.

V and J are TRBV5-1 and TRBJ2-7; 7 bases agree with TRBD2. Per the germline V gene, CDR1 is SGHRS and CDR2 is YFSETQ. The CDR3 sequence is 14 residues long. The trim removed 3 bases at V and 0 bases at J, leaving 3 bases unmatched. The CDR3 sequence: CASSSSSGSYEQYF. Here the CDR3 DNA reads TGCGCCAGCAGCTCCTCTAGCGGCTCCTACGAGCAGTACTTC.

This chain connects TRBV6-2 or TRBV6-3 to TRBJ2-7, with 10 bases lining up with TRBD1. CDR1 is MNHEY, CDR2 SVGEGT, per germline. The CDR3 sequence is 15 residues long. Trimming took 6 bases from V and 4 from J; bases not matched to a gene: 9. For the CDR3, the DNA is TGTGCCAGCAGCCCCGGGACAGGGGCCCCGTACGAGCAGTACTTC. The encoded protein is CASSPGTGAPYEQYF.

The J gene is TRBJ1-5, the V gene TRBV2, with 8 nucleotides matching TRBD1. Germline V gives CDR1 SNHLY, CDR2 FYNNEI. The ends lost 5 bases at V and 1 base at J; junction bases unmatched: 4. The CDR3 is 15 amino acids. The CDR3 coding sequence is TGTGCCAGCAGTCGGCGACAGGGGAGCAATCAGCCCCAGCATTTT. Residues: CASSRRQGSNQPQHF.

The V and J genes are TRBV7-2 and TRBJ2-2; D ambiguous. The CDR3 has 13 residues. V was shortened by 6 bases and J by 1 base, with 6 bases between the two germline ends. Germline-derived CDR1 and CDR2 are SGHTA and FQGNSA. The CDR3 coding sequence is TGTGCCAGCAGTCTAAAGAACACCGGGGAGCTGTTTTTT. Protein sequence: CASSLKNTGELFF.

CDR3 nucleotides: TGTGCCAGCAGTTTATTCGGGGGTGGCAATCAGCCCCAGCATTTT. Its protein is CASSLFGGGNQPQHF. The J gene is TRBJ1-5, the V gene TRBV27; D possibly corresponds to TRBD1 (5 bases). Germline-derived CDR1 and CDR2 are MNHEY and SMNVEV (reference sequence). This CDR3 comprises 15 residues. Trimming took 1 base from V and 2 from J, leaving 9 bases between them.

The chain joins TRBV10-3 to TRBJ2-5; the match to TRBD2 covers 7 bases. The germline CDR1 and CDR2 sequences are ENHRY and SYGVKD. The length of the CDR3 is 14 residues. After removal of 5 bases from V and 0 bases from J, the junction contained 3 bases not matched to a gene. Here the CDR3 DNA reads TGTGCCATCAGTCTTGGGGGGGACCAAGAGACCCAGTACTTC. Its translation: CAISLGGDQETQYF.